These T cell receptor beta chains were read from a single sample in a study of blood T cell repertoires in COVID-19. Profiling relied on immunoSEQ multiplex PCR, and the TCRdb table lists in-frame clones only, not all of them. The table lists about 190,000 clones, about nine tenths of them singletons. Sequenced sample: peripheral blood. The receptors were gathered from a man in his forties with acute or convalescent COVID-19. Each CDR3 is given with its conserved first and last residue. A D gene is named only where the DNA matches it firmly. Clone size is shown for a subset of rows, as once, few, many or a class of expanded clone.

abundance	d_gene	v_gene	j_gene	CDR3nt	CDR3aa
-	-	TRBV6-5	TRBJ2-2	TGTGCCAGCACCAACCTAGGAATGGGGGAGCTGTTTTTT	CASTNLGMGELFF
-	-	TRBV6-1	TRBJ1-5	TGTGCCAGCAGTGAAGTCAGGGGCTATAGCAATCAGCCCCAGCATTTT	CASSEVRGYSNQPQHF
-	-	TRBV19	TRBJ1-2	TGTGCCAGTAGTGGGGCCCGGGGGGCCTATGGCTACACCTTC	CASSGARGAYGYTF
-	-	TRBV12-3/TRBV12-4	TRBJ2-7	TGTGCCAGCAGTTCCGCTCAGGGGAAAGAGCAGTACTTC	CASSSAQGKEQYF
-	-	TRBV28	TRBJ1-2	TGTGCCAGCAGTTTTCAAGGGGCTCATGGCTACACCTTC	CASSFQGAHGYTF
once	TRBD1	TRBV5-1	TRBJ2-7	TGCGCCAGCAGCCACCGGGACAGGGGACTGTACGAGCAGTACTTC	CASSHRDRGLYEQYF
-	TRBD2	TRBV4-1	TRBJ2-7	TGCGCCAGCAGCCAGCTAGCGGGAAGCTCCTACGAGCAGTACTTC	CASSQLAGSSYEQYF
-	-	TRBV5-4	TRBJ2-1	TGTGCCAGCAGCTTGGAATTAGCAGCTGAGCAGTTCTTC	CASSLELAAEQFF
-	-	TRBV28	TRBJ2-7	TGTGCCAGCAGTCTAACCCACTACGAGCAGTACTTC	CASSLTHYEQYF
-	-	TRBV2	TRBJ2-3	TGTGCCAGCAGAGGACAACGCACAGATACGCAGTATTTT	CASRGQRTDTQYF
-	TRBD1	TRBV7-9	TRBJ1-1	TGTGCCAGCAGCACGCACAGGGGAGGAGGCACTGAAGCTTTCTTT	CASSTHRGGGTEAFF
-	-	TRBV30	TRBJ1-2	TGTGCCTGGAGTAGAAGGGGGACGGGCGGGGGCTACACCTTC	CAWSRRGTGGGYTF
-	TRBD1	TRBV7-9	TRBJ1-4	TGTGCCAGCAGCTCCCGACAGGGGGCTGGTGAAAAACTGTTTTTT	CASSSRQGAGEKLFF
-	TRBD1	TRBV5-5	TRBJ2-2	TGTGCCAGCAGCGGGACAGTAAACACCGGGGAGCTGTTTTTT	CASSGTVNTGELFF
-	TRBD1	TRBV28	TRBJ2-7	TGTGCCAGCAGAGGACAGGGGTTGGTCTACGAGCAGTACTTC	CASRGQGLVYEQYF
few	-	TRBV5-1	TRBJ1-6	TGCGCCAGCAGCTTCGCGGGCCGTTTGAATTCACCCCTCCACTTT	CASSFAGRLNSPLHF
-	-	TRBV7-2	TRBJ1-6	TGTGCCAGCAGCTTAGCGAGGGAGGGCCCCCTCCACTTT	CASSLAREGPLHF
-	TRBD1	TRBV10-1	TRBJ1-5	TGCGCCAGCAGTGAGGCGACAGGGTCGCCCCAGCATTTT	CASSEATGSPQHF
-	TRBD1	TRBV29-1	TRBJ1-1	TGCAGCGCCTATCGACAGGGAGGCACTGAAGCTTTCTTT	CSAYRQGGTEAFF